Listed below are T cell receptor beta chains from one sample, sequenced in a study of CD8+CD57+ T cells in acquired aplastic anemia. From the reads, TCRdb called clonotypes with MiXCR, one entry per CDR3 protein. The repertoire consists of 150,000 or so distinct CDR3 sequences, with 63% occurring once and the leading ten covering about 50%. The sample taken for sequencing was sorted CD4+, CD8+, or CD8+CD57+ T cells (not recorded which) from PBMCs. The receptors come from a human donor in good health. The CDR3 runs from the conserved cysteine through the conserved F or W. A D gene is named only where the DNA matches it firmly. Clone size, where shown, is once, few, many, or a class for clones that have expanded.

abundance | j_gene | d_gene | v_gene | CDR3aa | CDR3nt
. | TRBJ2-1 | TRBD2 | TRBV29-1 | CSVEGGDYVIPLREQFF | TGCAGCGTTGAAGGGGGGGACTACGTGATCCCTCTTCGGGAGCAGTTCTTC
. | TRBJ2-6 | TRBD1 | TRBV7-2 | CASSARLGQATSGANVLTF | TGTGCCAGCAGTGCCCGCCTAGGACAGGCCACCTCTGGGGCCAACGTCCTGACTTTC
. | TRBJ2-1 | TRBD1 | TRBV12-3/TRBV12-4 | CASSQGVNNEQFF | TGTGCCAGCAGCCAGGGGGTTAACAATGAGCAGTTCTTC
. | TRBJ2-4 | TRBD2 | TRBV20-1 | CSASDRKLATQYF | TGCAGTGCTAGTGACAGAAAACTAGCGACTCAGTACTTC
. | TRBJ1-2 | . | TRBV3-1 | CASSPDQVLARGYTF | TGTGCCAGCAGCCCGGACCAGGTACTCGCCCGGGGCTACACCTTC
. | TRBJ1-1 | . | TRBV20-1 | CSARGTEAFF | TGCAGTGCTAGGGGGACTGAAGCTTTCTTT
once | TRBJ1-1 | . | TRBV20-1 | CSAAQGRTGTEAFF | TGCAGTGCTGCACAGGGACGGACGGGAACTGAAGCTTTCTTT
once | TRBJ2-7 | TRBD2 | TRBV20-1 | CSASYGAGGPTYEQYF | TGCAGTGCTAGTTATGGTGCGGGAGGGCCGACCTACGAGCAGTACTTC
many | TRBJ2-1 | . | TRBV5-1 | CASRELWGLSYNEQFF | TGCGCCAGCCGGGAGCTTTGGGGACTTTCCTACAATGAGCAGTTCTTC
. | TRBJ1-1 | TRBD1 | TRBV5-1 | CASTLDRANTEAFF | TGCGCCAGCACCCTGGACAGGGCTAACACTGAAGCTTTCTTT
many | TRBJ1-1 | TRBD1 | TRBV19 | CASSIGTGGNTEAFF | TGTGCCAGTAGTATTGGGACAGGGGGGAACACTGAAGCTTTCTTT
many | TRBJ1-1 | . | TRBV9 | CASSVAASLDTEAFF | TGTGCCAGCAGCGTAGCGGCCAGCCTAGACACTGAAGCTTTCTTT
many | TRBJ2-7 | . | TRBV19 | CASSIGGGHLSSYEQYF | TGTGCCAGTAGTATAGGTGGAGGGCACCTAAGCTCCTACGAGCAGTACTTC
. | TRBJ2-1 | TRBD1 | TRBV20-1 | CSARAPDRVAHNEQFF | TGCAGTGCTAGAGCCCCGGACAGGGTGGCCCACAATGAGCAGTTCTTC
. | TRBJ1-5 | . | TRBV7-9 | CASSLDSEYQPQHF | TGTGCCAGCAGCCTCGACAGTGAGTATCAGCCCCAGCATTTT
. | TRBJ2-5 | . | TRBV7-3 | CASTSGTQYF | TGTGCCAGCACCAGCGGTACCCAGTACTTC
. | TRBJ2-1 | . | TRBV24-1 | CATSEGKRNGLFF | TGTGCCACCAGTGAGGGTAAAAGAAATGGGCTGTTCTTC
. | TRBJ2-7 | . | TRBV10-2 | CASSELGQSLEQYF | TGCGCCAGCAGTGAGTTGGGACAATCCCTCGAGCAGTACTTC
. | TRBJ1-6 | . | TRBV7-2 | CASSRGGFQRYNSPLHF | TGTGCCAGCAGCCGCGGCGGGTTTCAAAGGTATAATTCACCCCTCCACTTT
. | TRBJ2-6 | . | TRBV7-9 | CASSNYNSPGANVLTF | TGTGCCAGCAGCAATTACAACAGTCCGGGGGCCAACGTCCTGACTTTC
. | TRBJ1-2 | TRBD1 | TRBV9 | CASSQFDRDDGYTF | TGTGCCAGCAGCCAATTCGACAGGGATGATGGCTACACCTTC
. | TRBJ2-7 | . | TRBV7-3 | CASSPRGGKRSYEQYF | TGTGCCAGCAGCCCGCGTGGTGGCAAGCGCTCCTACGAGCAGTACTTC
many | TRBJ1-3 | . | TRBV2 | CASRGASGDYSGNTIYF | TGTGCCAGCAGGGGGGCGTCAGGGGATTACTCTGGAAACACCATATATTTT
. | TRBJ1-1 | TRBD1 | TRBV20-1 | CSASYRGETEAFF | TGCAGTGCTAGTTACAGGGGAGAAACTGAAGCTTTCTTT
. | TRBJ1-4 | . | TRBV20-1 | CSARIGYGEKLFF | TGCAGTGCTAGAATAGGGTATGGGGAAAAACTGTTTTTT
. | TRBJ2-1 | . | TRBV11-1 | CASSPPNEQFF | TGTGCCAGCAGCCCGCCCAATGAGCAGTTCTTC
. | TRBJ2-1 | TRBD2 | TRBV12-3/TRBV12-4 | CASNPSGRAVYEQFF | TGTGCCAGCAATCCTAGCGGGAGGGCCGTCTATGAGCAGTTCTTC
. | TRBJ1-2 | . | TRBV24-1 | CATSDSFAGSRYGYTF | TGTGCCACCAGTGATTCCTTTGCTGGGTCCAGATATGGCTACACCTTC
. | TRBJ1-1 | . | TRBV2 | CASSGDRITEAFF | TGTGCCAGCAGTGGTGACAGAATCACTGAAGCTTTCTTT
once | TRBJ1-2 | . | TRBV10-3 | CAISDNPLVDGYTF | TGTGCCATCAGTGACAACCCCCTCGTCGATGGCTACACCTTC
medium-sized | TRBJ1-5 | . | TRBV10-3 | CAISESWGSGNQPQHF | TGTGCCATCAGTGAGTCTTGGGGGTCAGGGAATCAGCCCCAGCATTTT
. | TRBJ2-6 | . | TRBV15 | CATSSPTGIGGANILTF | TGTGCCACCAGCAGTCCGACGGGGATTGGAGGGGCCAACATCCTGACTTTC
. | TRBJ2-6 | . | TRBV6-6 | CASFHSSGANVLTF | TGTGCCAGCTTCCACAGCTCTGGGGCCAACGTCCTGACTTTC
. | TRBJ1-2 | . | TRBV7-9 | CASSLDKWNYGYTF | TGTGCCAGCAGCCTTGACAAGTGGAACTATGGCTACACCTTC
many | TRBJ2-7 | . | TRBV13 | CASSLGRGTYEQYF | TGTGCCAGCAGCTTGGGCAGGGGTACCTACGAGCAGTACTTC
. | TRBJ1-2 | . | TRBV15 | CATSRDPTGNYGYTF | TGTGCCACCAGCAGAGATCCAACAGGGAACTATGGCTACACCTTC
. | TRBJ2-7 | TRBD1 | TRBV14 | CASSHSGQGEQYF | TGTGCCAGCAGCCATTCGGGACAGGGGGAGCAGTACTTC
. | TRBJ1-1 | TRBD1 | TRBV10-3 | CASSYLLTGGNTEAFF | TGTGCCAGCAGTTACCTACTGACAGGGGGGAACACTGAAGCTTTCTTT
. | TRBJ1-3 | . | TRBV9 | CASSVGTASSGNTIYF | TGTGCCAGCAGCGTAGGGACAGCTAGCTCTGGAAACACCATATATTTT
. | TRBJ1-6 | . | TRBV20-1 | CSAKTANSYNSPLHF | TGCAGTGCTAAGACAGCTAATTCCTATAATTCACCCCTCCACTTT
. | TRBJ1-6 | . | TRBV6-1 | CASTTQGTGLPPHF | TGCGCCAGCACCACACAGGGTACGGGACTACCCCCCCACTTT
. | TRBJ1-6 | . | TRBV20-1 | CSAGSRDSPLHF | TGCAGTGCTGGGAGCCGTGATTCACCCCTCCACTTT